This T cell receptor beta chain was sequenced for a study of cytomegalovirus exposure and HLA in healthy donors. PCR amplification relied on 60 Vbeta primers (plus 13 Jbeta primers). This table comes from immunoSEQ multiplex PCR, and its TCRdb copy is limited to in-frame clones, with some not included. The sample totals about 52,000 clones; its top ten clones hold 9% to 15%. V shed 4 bases, J shed 2 bases, and the junction held 5 bases outside the gene matches. The CDR3 totals 14 residues. Germline loops: CDR1 SGHAT, CDR2 FQNNGV. The source of this sequence is a woman aged 60-70 years in good health and CMV-seropositive. Sequenced: PBMCs. This sequence joins TRBV11-2 and TRBJ2-7, with TRBD2 matching over 7 bases. The CDR3 region is CASSSERGPYEQYF. CDR3 sequence (DNA): TGTGCCAGCAGCTCTGAGCGGGGACCCTACGAGCAGTACTTC.